The clone carrying this T cell receptor (beta chain) was seen only once. Its antigen is unknown. The data originate from a study of PD-1 blockade in mismatch repair-deficient tumors. Study-wide results and limits: After pembrolizumab, tumor-resident clones rose rapidly, then generally contracted before radiologic responses.

Mismatch repair deficiency was confirmed in all patients, by PCR or immunohistochemistry. The TCR-sequenced patients were three responders to pembrolizumab. Generated by immunoSEQ multiplex PCR, the TCRdb table keeps only in-frame clones and is missing some. The sample comprises under 50,000 clones, around 77% of which are singletons, and more than 3% rests with the top ten. From germline, CDR1 is SGDLS and CDR2 YYNGEE. V lost 3 bases and J lost 5, with 14 bases in between. The CDR3 loop spans 14 amino acids. The source was PBMCs, collected before pembrolizumab treatment. This chain links TRBV9 with TRBJ2-5; either TRBD1 or TRBD2 may fit D (5 bases each). The TCR comes from an adult with mismatch repair-deficient cancer. CDR3 in amino acids: CASSETQGEETQYF. In DNA form, the CDR3 reads TGTGCCAGCAGCGAAACTCAGGGAGAGGAGACCCAGTACTTC.